One and the same sample provided the 5 T cell receptor beta chains below, sequenced in a study of radiation and T cells in renal cell carcinoma. Time point noted: blood 4 weeks post-SBRT, at nephrectomy. Described treatment: 15 Gy SBRT to primary tumor, nephrectomy 4 weeks later. Generated by immunoSEQ multiplex PCR, the TCRdb table keeps only in-frame clones and is missing some. The repertoire includes roughly 160,000 clones, about 88% of them detected once, and over 9% sits in the top ten. This specimen was blood, taken from a patient whose treatment included radiotherapy and nephrectomy. These receptors all come from a woman aged 45 to 65 with renal cell carcinoma.

The chain has TRBV29-1 and TRBJ1-1, with D maybe TRBD1 (6 bases). The CDR3 runs 12 residues. Germline-derived CDR1 and CDR2 are SQVTM and ANQGSEA. The CDR3 protein is CTGGGLGTEAFF. DNA for the CDR3: TGCACCGGGGGGGGGCTTGGCACTGAAGCTTTCTTT.

CDR3 in DNA: TGTGCCAGCAGCTATCAGCGGGGGAGGTACAATGAGCAGTTCTTC. It encodes CASSYQRGRYNEQFF. V usage is TRBV7-8 and J usage is TRBJ2-1, with TRBD2 matching over 8 bases. Per germline, CDR1 SGHVS and CDR2 FQNEAQ. The CDR3 is 15 amino acids. Trimming cost V 4 bases and J 4 bases; bases outside gene matches: 6. Drawing the rest from reference TRBV7-8 and TRBJ2-1, the complete variable domain is GAGVSQSPRYKVAKRGQDVALRCDPISGHVSLFWYQQALGQGPEFLTYFQNEAQLDKSGLPSDRFFAERPEGSVSTLKIQRTQQEDSAVYLCASSYQRGRYNEQFFGPGTRLTVL.

The table lists this clone with a count of one. Other nucleotide sequences in the sample specify the same CDR3. CDR3 sequence reads: CASSEAGQGNYGYTF. CDR3 DNA: TGTGCCAGCAGTGAAGCGGGACAGGGTAACTATGGCTACACCTTC. V and J are TRBV2 and TRBJ1-2, with 9 bases that match TRBD1. The CDR3 contains 15 residues. Germline V CDR1 and CDR2: SNHLY, FYNNEI. The V segment lost 0 bases and the J segment 1 base; nucleotides outside the gene matches: 0.

The chain combines TRBV18 with TRBJ2-4; 8 bases agree with TRBD2. This CDR3 has 19 amino acids. Losses at the gene ends were 5 bases for V and 0 bases for J; bases not matched to a gene: 15. Germline V gene data show CDR1 as KGHSH and CDR2 as LQKENI. This chain's CDR3 is CASSSQQGLAGEAKNIQYF. In DNA, the CDR3 is TGTGCCAGCTCATCTCAACAAGGGCTAGCGGGTGAAGCCAAAAACATTCAGTACTTC. Based on the CDR3 plus reference TRBV18 and TRBJ2-4, the full variable domain is NAGVMQNPRHLVRRRGQEARLRCSPMKGHSHVYWYRQLPEEGLKFMVYLQKENIIDESGMPKERFSAEFPKEGPSILRIQQVVRGDSAAYFCASSSQQGLAGEAKNIQYFGAGTRLSVL.

J is TRBJ1-2 and V is TRBV6-4, with a possible D match to TRBD1 (6 bases). The CDR3 covers 13 residues. From germline, CDR1 is MRHNA and CDR2 SNTAGT. V was trimmed by 8 bases and J by 8 bases, leaving 18 bases between them. The CDR3 sequence is CASSETEGVGYTF. CDR3 nucleotide sequence: TGTGCCAGCTCCGAGACGGAGGGGGTAGGCTACACCTTC.